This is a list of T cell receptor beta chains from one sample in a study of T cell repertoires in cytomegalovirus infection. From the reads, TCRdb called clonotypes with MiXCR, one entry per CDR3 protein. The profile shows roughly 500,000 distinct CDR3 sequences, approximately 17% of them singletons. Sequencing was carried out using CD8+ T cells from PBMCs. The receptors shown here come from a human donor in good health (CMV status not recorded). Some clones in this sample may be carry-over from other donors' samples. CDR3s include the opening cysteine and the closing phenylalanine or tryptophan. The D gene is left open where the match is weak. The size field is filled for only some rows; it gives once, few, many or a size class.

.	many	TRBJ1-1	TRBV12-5	CASGLAGSLLNTEAFF	TGTGCTAGTGGTTTGGCGGGGTCTTTACTTAACACTGAAGCTTTCTTT
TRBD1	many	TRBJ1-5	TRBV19	CASTETDRGGISNQPQHF	TGTGCCAGTACGGAAACCGACAGGGGAGGGATTAGCAATCAGCCCCAGCATTTT
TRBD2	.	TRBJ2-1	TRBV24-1	CATSEERGGDEQFF	TGTGCCACCAGTGAGGAGCGGGGGGGCGATGAGCAGTTCTTC
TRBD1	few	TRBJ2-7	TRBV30	CAFTGTEAYEQYF	TGTGCCTTCACGGGGACAGAAGCCTACGAGCAGTACTTC
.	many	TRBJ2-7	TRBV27	CASSLTRRSSEQYF	TGTGCCAGCAGTTTAACTAGGCGGTCGAGCGAGCAGTACTTC
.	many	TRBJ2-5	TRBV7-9	CASSPDPGRETQYF	TGTGCCAGCAGCCCGGACCCGGGGCGGGAGACCCAGTACTTC
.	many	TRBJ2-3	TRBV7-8	CASSTGLFTDTQYF	TGTGCCAGCAGCACGGGACTCTTTACAGATACGCAGTATTTT
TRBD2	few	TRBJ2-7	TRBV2	CASSLPSKAGLPYEQYF	TGTGCCAGCAGCCTCCCCTCGAAAGCGGGGCTTCCCTACGAGCAGTACTTC
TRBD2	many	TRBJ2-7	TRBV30	CAWNGVREASYEQYF	TGTGCCTGGAACGGAGTCCGGGAGGCCTCCTACGAGCAGTACTTC
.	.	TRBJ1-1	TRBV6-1	CASSVRMNTEAFF	TGTGCCAGCAGTGTAAGGATGAACACTGAAGCTTTCTTT
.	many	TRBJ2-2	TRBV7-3	CASSLPLRTVNTGELFF	TGTGCCAGCAGCTTACCCTTACGGACAGTGAACACCGGGGAGCTGTTTTTT
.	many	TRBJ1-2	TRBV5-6	CASSLPRDGPPSYGYTF	TGTGCCAGCAGCTTGCCCCGGGACGGCCCTCCGAGCTATGGCTACACCTTC
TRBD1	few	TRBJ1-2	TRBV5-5	CASSFGTGVAGYTF	TGTGCCAGCAGCTTTGGGACAGGGGTGGCTGGCTACACCTTC
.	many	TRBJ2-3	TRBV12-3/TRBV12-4	CASSFAQGSDTQYF	TGTGCCAGCAGTTTTGCGCAGGGGTCAGATACGCAGTATTTT
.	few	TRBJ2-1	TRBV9	CASSVGGAVSSYNEQFF	TGTGCCAGCAGCGTAGGAGGTGCGGTGAGCTCCTACAATGAGCAGTTCTTC
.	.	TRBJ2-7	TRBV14	CASSQDRTAGYYEQYF	TGTGCCAGCAGCCAAGATAGGACAGCGGGCTACTACGAGCAGTACTTC
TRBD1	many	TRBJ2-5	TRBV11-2	CASSLPTGHFISQETQYF	TGTGCCAGCAGCCTACCGACAGGGCACTTCATATCTCAAGAGACCCAGTACTTC
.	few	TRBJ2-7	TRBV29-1	CSVETDLPYEQYF	TGCAGCGTTGAGACGGATCTACCTTACGAGCAGTACTTC
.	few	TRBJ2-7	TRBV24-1	CATSDLGRDEQYF	TGTGCCACCAGTGATTTAGGACGGGACGAGCAGTACTTC
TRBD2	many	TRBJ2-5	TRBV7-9	CASSLERLAGVTETQYF	TGTGCCAGCAGCTTAGAGCGACTAGCGGGGGTAACAGAGACCCAGTACTTC
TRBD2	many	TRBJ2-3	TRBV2	CASSDWTSGDTDTQYF	TGTGCCAGCAGTGACTGGACTAGCGGAGACACAGATACGCAGTATTTT
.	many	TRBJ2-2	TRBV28	CASSFFYVEVGELFF	TGTGCCAGCAGTTTTTTCTACGTGGAGGTCGGGGAGCTGTTTTTT
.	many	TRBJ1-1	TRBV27	CASRRGGTTFLNTEAFF	TGTGCCAGCAGGCGGGGAGGGACAACCTTCCTGAACACTGAAGCTTTCTTT
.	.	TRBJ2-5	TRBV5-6	CASSIQGTVETQYF	TGTGCCAGCAGCATTCAGGGAACGGTAGAGACCCAGTACTTC
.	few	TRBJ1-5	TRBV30	CAWSTSSNQPQHF	TGTGCCTGGAGTACTAGTAGCAATCAGCCCCAGCATTTT
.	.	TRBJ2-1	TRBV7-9	CASSLPVEANNEQFF	TGTGCCAGCAGCTTACCAGTCGAGGCAAACAATGAGCAGTTCTTC
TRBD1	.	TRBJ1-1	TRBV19	CASTRGGKTEAFF	TGTGCCAGTACGCGAGGGGGCAAGACTGAAGCTTTCTTT